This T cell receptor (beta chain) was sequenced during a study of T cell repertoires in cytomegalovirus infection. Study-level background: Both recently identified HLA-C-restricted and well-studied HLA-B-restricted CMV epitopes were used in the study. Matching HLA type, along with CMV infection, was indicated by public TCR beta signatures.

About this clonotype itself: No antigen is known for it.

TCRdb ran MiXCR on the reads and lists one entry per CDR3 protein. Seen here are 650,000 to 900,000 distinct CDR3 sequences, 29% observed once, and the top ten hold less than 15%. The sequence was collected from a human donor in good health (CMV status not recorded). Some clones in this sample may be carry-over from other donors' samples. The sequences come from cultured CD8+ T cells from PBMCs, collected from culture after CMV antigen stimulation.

CDR3 residues: CASGTTSYNEQFF. DNA for the CDR3: TGTGCCAGTGGGACTACCTCCTACAATGAGCAGTTCTTC. This rearrangement joins TRBV2 to TRBJ2-1; 7 positions agree with TRBD2. Germline V gene lookup returns CDR1 SNHLY and CDR2 FYNNEI. This CDR3 has 13 amino acids. With 9 bases clipped from V and 0 bases from J, the junction kept 2 bases outside the gene matches.